The clone carrying this T cell receptor (beta chain) was seen ten or more times. The antigen is not known. With the read ending 3 residues before the CDR3 end, the germline J gene is used to fill in that end. This entry comes from a study of T cell clonality in common variable immunodeficiency. Study findings and constraints: In common variable immunodeficiency, TCR beta chains reportedly carried fewer deletions and N-nucleotide insertions.

Germline lookup yields CDR1 SGHVS and CDR2 FNYEAQ. Trimming pared 1 base from V and 2 bases from J, leaving 10 bases between. The CDR3 totals 15 residues. Sequencing input was equivalent genomic DNA from CVID and controls. TCRdb keeps only in-frame clones here, not all; method: immunoSEQ multiplex PCR. The data show over 20,000 clones, with none appearing a single time. The sequencing input was peripheral blood mononuclear cells. The TCR originated in a human donor with common variable immunodeficiency. The chain employs TRBV7-6 and TRBJ2-3; TRBD1 might be the D (5 bases). CDR3 loop: CASSLVQENTDTQYF. The CDR3 DNA, read in part, is TGTGCCAGCAGCTTAGTACAGGAGAACACAGATACG.